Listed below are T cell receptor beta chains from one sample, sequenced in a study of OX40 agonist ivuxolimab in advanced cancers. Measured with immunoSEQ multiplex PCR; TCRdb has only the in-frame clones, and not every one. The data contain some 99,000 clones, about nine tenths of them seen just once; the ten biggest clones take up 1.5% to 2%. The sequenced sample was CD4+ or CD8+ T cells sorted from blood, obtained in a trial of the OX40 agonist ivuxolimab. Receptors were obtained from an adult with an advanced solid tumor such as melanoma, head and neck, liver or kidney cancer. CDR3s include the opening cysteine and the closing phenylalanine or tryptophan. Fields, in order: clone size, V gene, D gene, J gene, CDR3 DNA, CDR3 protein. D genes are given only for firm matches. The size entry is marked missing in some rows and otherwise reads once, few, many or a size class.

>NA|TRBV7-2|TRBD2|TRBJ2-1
TGTGCCAGCAGCTTGGGGCTAGCGGGAGGGCCAGGGAATGAGCAGTTCTTC
CASSLGLAGGPGNEQFF
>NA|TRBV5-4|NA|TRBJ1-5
TGTGCCAGCAGCTACGGACAGAACAATCAGCCCCAGCATTTT
CASSYGQNNQPQHF
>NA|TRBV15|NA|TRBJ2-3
TGTGCCACCAGCAGAGATCTCTCCCCCACAGATACGCAGTATTTT
CATSRDLSPTDTQYF
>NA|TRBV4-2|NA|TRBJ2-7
TGTGCCAGCAGCCAACCGGGGTCAACCTACGAGCAGTACTTC
CASSQPGSTYEQYF
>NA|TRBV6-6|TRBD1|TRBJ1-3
TGTGCCAGCAGTGGGGGGACAGGTTCTGGAAACACCATATATTTT
CASSGGTGSGNTIYF
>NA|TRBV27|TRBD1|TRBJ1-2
TGTGCCAGCAGTTTAAAAGGGACAGGGATCGCGATTTGGGGCTACACCTTC
CASSLKGTGIAIWGYTF
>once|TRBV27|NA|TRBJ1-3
TGTGCCAGCAGTCGCAGGGGCGATGGAAACACCATATATTTT
CASSRRGDGNTIYF
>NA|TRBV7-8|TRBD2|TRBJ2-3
TGTGCCAGCAGCGTAGGGGGACTAGCGGGAGCTAATACGCAGTATTTT
CASSVGGLAGANTQYF
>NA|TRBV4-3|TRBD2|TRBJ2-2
TGCGCCAGCAGTCGACTAGCGGGAGAGACCACCGGGGAGCTGTTTTTT
CASSRLAGETTGELFF
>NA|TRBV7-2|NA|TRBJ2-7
TGTGCCAGCAGCGGGGGGGGCCACGAGCAGTACTTC
CASSGGGHEQYF
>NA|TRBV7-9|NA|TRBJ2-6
TGTGCCATCATCCCTGGGGCCAACGTCCTGACTTTC
CAIIPGANVLTF
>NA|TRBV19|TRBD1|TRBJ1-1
TGTGCCAGTAGTAAGGACAGGGGGTATACTGAAGCTTTCTTT
CASSKDRGYTEAFF
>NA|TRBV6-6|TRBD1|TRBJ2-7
TGTGCCAGCAGCCCGGGACAGGGGGCGGACTACGAGCAGTACTTC
CASSPGQGADYEQYF
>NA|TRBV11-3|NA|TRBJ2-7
TGTGCCAGCAGCTTAGTCTCGGGGGACCCCTCCGCCGAGCAGTACTTC
CASSLVSGDPSAEQYF
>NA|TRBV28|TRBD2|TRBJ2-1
TGTGCCAGCACCCCCAGCGGGGGCCCATACAATGAGCAGTTCTTC
CASTPSGGPYNEQFF
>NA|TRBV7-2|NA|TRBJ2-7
TGTGCCAGCAGCTTTTCAGGGACTTACTACGAGCAGTACTTC
CASSFSGTYYEQYF
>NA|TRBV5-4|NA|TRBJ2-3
TGTGCCAGCAGCCGTGGGACCGACGTAAGCACAGATACGCAGTATTTT
CASSRGTDVSTDTQYF
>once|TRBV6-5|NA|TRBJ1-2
TGTGCCAGCACCAATCGAGGGGGTAACTATGGCTACACCTTC
CASTNRGGNYGYTF
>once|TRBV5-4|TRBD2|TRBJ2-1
TGTGCCAGCAGCTCACTGGGGGCGAGCGGGAGCAATGAGCAGTTCTTC
CASSSLGASGSNEQFF
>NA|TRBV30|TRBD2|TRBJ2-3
TGTGCCTGGAGTCGAGGACTAGCGGGAAGCACAGATACGCAGTATTTT
CAWSRGLAGSTDTQYF
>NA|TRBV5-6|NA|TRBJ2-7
TGTGCCAGCAGCTTCCCAAGGGACTCCTACGAGCAGTACTTC
CASSFPRDSYEQYF
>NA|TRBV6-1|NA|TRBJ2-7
TGTGCCAGCAGTGAAGGAAACTTCCGGGACAACTCCTACGAGCAGTACTTC
CASSEGNFRDNSYEQYF
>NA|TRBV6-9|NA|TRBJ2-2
TGTGCCAGCAGTGTAGACCCAGAGGCCGGGGAGCTGTTTTTT
CASSVDPEAGELFF
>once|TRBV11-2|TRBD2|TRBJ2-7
TGTGCCAGCAGCTTAAACGGACTAGCGGGAGGATACCCCTACGAGCAGTACTTC
CASSLNGLAGGYPYEQYF
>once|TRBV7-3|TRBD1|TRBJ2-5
TGTGCCAGCAGCCAAGGGCGACAGGGGCAAGAGACCCAGTACTTC
CASSQGRQGQETQYF
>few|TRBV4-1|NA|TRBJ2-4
TGCGCCAGCAGCCATATTGTGGGCAGGAGGGGGGTAAACATTCAGTACTTC
CASSHIVGRRGVNIQYF
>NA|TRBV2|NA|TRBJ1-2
TGTGCCAGCAGTGAGTTGACAGCGGGGGGCTACACCTTC
CASSELTAGGYTF
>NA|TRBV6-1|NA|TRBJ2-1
TGTGCCAGCAGTGAAGCTAGGGGGGGCTTTGAGCAGTTCTTC
CASSEARGGFEQFF
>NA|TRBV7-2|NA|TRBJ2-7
TGTGCCAGCAGTTTCGACCAGACGTCCTACGAGCAGTACTTC
CASSFDQTSYEQYF
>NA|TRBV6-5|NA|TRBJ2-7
TGTGCCAGCAGTTACGCGTCCTACGAGCAGTACTTC
CASSYASYEQYF
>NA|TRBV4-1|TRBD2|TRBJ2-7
TGCGCCAGCAGCCTGAACCTAGCGGGAGTCGCCACCCCCCTCGAGCAGTACTTC
CASSLNLAGVATPLEQYF
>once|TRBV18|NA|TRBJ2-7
TGTGCCAGCTCACCACGAGACGGAGGTACCTACGAGCAGTACTTC
CASSPRDGGTYEQYF
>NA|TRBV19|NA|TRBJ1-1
TGTGCCAGTAGTATAGCGGCACGGCGGAACACTGAAGCTTTCTTT
CASSIAARRNTEAFF
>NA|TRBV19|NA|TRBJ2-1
TGTGCCAGTAGTACCCAGGCCTCCAATGAGCAGTTCTTC
CASSTQASNEQFF
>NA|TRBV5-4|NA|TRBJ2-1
TGTGCCAGCACCGCTCGTGGGGGTGGATTTTACAATGAGCAGTTCTTC
CASTARGGGFYNEQFF
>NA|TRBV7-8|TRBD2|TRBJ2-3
TGTGCCAGCAGCACCAGACTAGCGGAGGGCACAGATACGCAGTATTTT
CASSTRLAEGTDTQYF
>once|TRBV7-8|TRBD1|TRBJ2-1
TGTGCCAGCAGCTTAGAGGGGGGCTGGACAGGGTCAAGTGAGCAGTTCTTC
CASSLEGGWTGSSEQFF
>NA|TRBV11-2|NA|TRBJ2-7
TGTGCCAGCAGCTTAGATGGGGCCAGGACGTTCTCCTACGAGCAGTACTTC
CASSLDGARTFSYEQYF
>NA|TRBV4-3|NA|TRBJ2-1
TGCGCCAGCAGCTCAGTTCCGATGTATGAGCAGTTCTTC
CASSSVPMYEQFF
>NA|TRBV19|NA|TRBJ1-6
TGTGCCAGTAGTGTCGCCTCGGGCTCCTATAATTCACCCCTCCACTTT
CASSVASGSYNSPLHF
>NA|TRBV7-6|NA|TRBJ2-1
TGTGCCAGCAGCTTAGGGGGGCCCTACAATGAGCAGTTCTTC
CASSLGGPYNEQFF
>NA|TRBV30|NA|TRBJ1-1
TGTGCCTGGAGGCCGACACTTTCCACTGAAGCTTTCTTT
CAWRPTLSTEAFF
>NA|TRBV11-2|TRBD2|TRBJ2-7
TGTGCCAGCAGCTCCGTGGGACTAGCGGGAGGCGAGCAGTACTTC
CASSSVGLAGGEQYF
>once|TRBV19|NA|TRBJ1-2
TGTGCCAGTAGTATAGGGTATCAGCCCAACTATGGCTACACCTTC
CASSIGYQPNYGYTF
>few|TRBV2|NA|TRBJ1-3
TGTGCCGGGAAAGGGGGGCAGAGGAACACCATATATTTT
CAGKGGQRNTIYF
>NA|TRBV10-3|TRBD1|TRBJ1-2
TGTGCCATCAGTGAAGGGACAGGCCTTAACTATGGCTACACCTTC
CAISEGTGLNYGYTF
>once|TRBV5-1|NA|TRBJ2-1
TGCGCCAGCAGCTTGGGTGTCCGGGACACTTTAGGCAATGAGCAGTTCTTC
CASSLGVRDTLGNEQFF
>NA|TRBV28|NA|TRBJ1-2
TGTGCCAGCAGCCCCGTAGTGGGGGGTGGCTACACCTTC
CASSPVVGGGYTF
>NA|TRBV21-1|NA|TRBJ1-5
TGTGCCAGCACCATGGGATCTAACAGGATCAATCAGCCCCAGCATTTT
CASTMGSNRINQPQHF
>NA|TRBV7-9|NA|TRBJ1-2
TGTGCCAGCAGCTTAGGGGATTTCTATGGCTACACCTTC
CASSLGDFYGYTF
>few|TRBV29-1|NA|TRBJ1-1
TGCAGCGTGGGGCGGGGGGACACTGAAGCTTTCTTT
CSVGRGDTEAFF
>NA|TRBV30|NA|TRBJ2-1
TGTGCCTGTCGAGAGGGGGGCTACAATGAGCAGTTCTTC
CACREGGYNEQFF
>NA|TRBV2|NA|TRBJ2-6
TGTGCCAGCAGTGATACTAAGGACCAGGGAGGGGCCAACGTCCTGACTTTC
CASSDTKDQGGANVLTF
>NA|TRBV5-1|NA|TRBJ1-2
TGCGCCAGCAGCTCAGGAGGGGGACCTAACTATGGCTACACCTTC
CASSSGGGPNYGYTF
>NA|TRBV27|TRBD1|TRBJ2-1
TGTGCCAGCAGTGGAGACAGGGGATGGGACAATGAGCAGTTCTTC
CASSGDRGWDNEQFF